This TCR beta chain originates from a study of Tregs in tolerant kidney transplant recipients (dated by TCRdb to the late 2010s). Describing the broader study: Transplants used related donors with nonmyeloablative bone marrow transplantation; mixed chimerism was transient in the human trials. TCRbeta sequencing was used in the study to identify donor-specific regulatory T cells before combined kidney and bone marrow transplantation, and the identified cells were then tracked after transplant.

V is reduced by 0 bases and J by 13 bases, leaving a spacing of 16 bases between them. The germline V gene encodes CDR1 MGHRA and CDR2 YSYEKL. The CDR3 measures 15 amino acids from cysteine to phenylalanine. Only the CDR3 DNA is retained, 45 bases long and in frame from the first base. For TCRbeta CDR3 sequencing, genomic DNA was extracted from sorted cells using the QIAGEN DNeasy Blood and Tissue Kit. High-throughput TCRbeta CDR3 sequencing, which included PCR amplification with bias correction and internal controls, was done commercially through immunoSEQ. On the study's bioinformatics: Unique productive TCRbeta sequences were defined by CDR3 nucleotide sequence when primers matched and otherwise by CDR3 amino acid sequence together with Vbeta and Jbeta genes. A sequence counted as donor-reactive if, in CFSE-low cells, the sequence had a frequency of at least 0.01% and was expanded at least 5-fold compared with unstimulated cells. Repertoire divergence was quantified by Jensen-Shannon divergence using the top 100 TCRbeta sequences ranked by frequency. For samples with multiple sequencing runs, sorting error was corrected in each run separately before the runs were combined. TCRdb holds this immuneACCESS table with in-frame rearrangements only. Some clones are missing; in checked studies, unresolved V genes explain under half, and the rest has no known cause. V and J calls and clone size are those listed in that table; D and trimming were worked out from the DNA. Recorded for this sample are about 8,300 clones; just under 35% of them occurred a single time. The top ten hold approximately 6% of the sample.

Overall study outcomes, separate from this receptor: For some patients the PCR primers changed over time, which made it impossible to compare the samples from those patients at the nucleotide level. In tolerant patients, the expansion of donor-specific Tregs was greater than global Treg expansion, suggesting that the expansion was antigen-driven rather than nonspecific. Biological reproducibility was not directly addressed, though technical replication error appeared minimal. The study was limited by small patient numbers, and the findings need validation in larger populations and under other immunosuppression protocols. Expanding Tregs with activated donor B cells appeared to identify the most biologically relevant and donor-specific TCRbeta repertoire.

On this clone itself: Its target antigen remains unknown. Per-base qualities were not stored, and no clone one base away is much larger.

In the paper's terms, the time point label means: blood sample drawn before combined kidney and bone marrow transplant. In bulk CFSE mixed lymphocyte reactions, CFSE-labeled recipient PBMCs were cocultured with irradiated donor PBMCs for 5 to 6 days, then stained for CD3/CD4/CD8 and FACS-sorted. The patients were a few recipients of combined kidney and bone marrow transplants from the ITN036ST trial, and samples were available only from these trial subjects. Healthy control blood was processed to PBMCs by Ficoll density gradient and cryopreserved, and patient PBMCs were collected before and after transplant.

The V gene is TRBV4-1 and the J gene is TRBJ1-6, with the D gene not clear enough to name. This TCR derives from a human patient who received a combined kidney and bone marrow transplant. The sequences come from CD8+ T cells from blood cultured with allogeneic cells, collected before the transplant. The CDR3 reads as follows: CASSQEDPRGSPLHF. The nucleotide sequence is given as TGCGCCAGCAGCCAAGAAGACCCCCGGGGTTCGCCCCTCCACTTT.